The rows below give T cell receptor beta chains drawn from one sample of a study of cytomegalovirus exposure and HLA in healthy donors. Libraries were prepared by immunoSEQ multiplex PCR; TCRdb keeps only in-frame clonotypes and omits some of them. This sample has around 150,000 clones, with around four fifths found just once. The sample taken for sequencing was PBMCs. The receptor set was obtained from a man aged 25 to 45 in good health and CMV-seropositive. The CDR3 runs from the conserved cysteine through the conserved F or W. Each record gives: clone size, V gene, J gene, D gene, CDR3 DNA, CDR3 protein. The D gene is left open where the match is weak. Size values are once, few and many counts, or a class for expanded clones, and some rows have none.

clone size: NA
V gene: TRBV7-3
J gene: TRBJ1-4
D gene: NA
CDR3 DNA: TGTGCCAGCAGCCCCGCGTCCCTGGATGAAAAACTGTTTTTT
CDR3 protein: CASSPASLDEKLFF

clone size: NA
V gene: TRBV2
J gene: TRBJ1-1
D gene: NA
CDR3 DNA: TGTGCCAGCAGTGGGACAACGAACACTGAAGCTTTCTTT
CDR3 protein: CASSGTTNTEAFF

clone size: NA
V gene: TRBV7-2
J gene: TRBJ2-1
D gene: TRBD2
CDR3 DNA: TGTGCCAGCAGCGTGCGGGGGGACACCTACAATGAGCAGTTCTTC
CDR3 protein: CASSVRGDTYNEQFF

clone size: NA
V gene: TRBV12-5
J gene: TRBJ1-1
D gene: TRBD1
CDR3 DNA: TGTGCTAGTGGTTTGAGGACAGGGGACACTGAAGCTTTCTTT
CDR3 protein: CASGLRTGDTEAFF

clone size: NA
V gene: TRBV5-6
J gene: TRBJ1-4
D gene: TRBD1
CDR3 DNA: TGTGCCAGCAGCTTGGGACGCGGACAGGGATATGTAACTAATGAAAAACTGTTTTTT
CDR3 protein: CASSLGRGQGYVTNEKLFF

clone size: NA
V gene: TRBV5-1
J gene: TRBJ1-1
D gene: NA
CDR3 DNA: TGCGCCAGCAGCCTGAGGGATTCGGACACTGAAGCTTTCTTT
CDR3 protein: CASSLRDSDTEAFF

clone size: once
V gene: TRBV19
J gene: TRBJ2-7
D gene: NA
CDR3 DNA: TGTGCCAGTAGCTCCGGGGGGCAATACGAGCAGTACTTC
CDR3 protein: CASSSGGQYEQYF

clone size: NA
V gene: TRBV4-1
J gene: TRBJ2-3
D gene: TRBD2
CDR3 DNA: TGCGCCAGCAGCCTAGCTGGACTAGCGGGGGGAAGAGATACGCAGTATTTT
CDR3 protein: CASSLAGLAGGRDTQYF

clone size: NA
V gene: TRBV7-9
J gene: TRBJ1-6
D gene: NA
CDR3 DNA: TGTGCCAGCAGCTTAGAGACAGGCTGGGGGAATTCACCCCTCCACTTT
CDR3 protein: CASSLETGWGNSPLHF

clone size: NA
V gene: TRBV18
J gene: TRBJ2-5
D gene: NA
CDR3 DNA: TGTGCCAGCTCACCACCAAGCCTCTCGGAGACCCAGTACTTC
CDR3 protein: CASSPPSLSETQYF

clone size: NA
V gene: TRBV5-1
J gene: TRBJ2-1
D gene: TRBD1
CDR3 DNA: TGCGCCAGCAGCATTGGACAGGGAAGCAATGAGCAGTTCTTC
CDR3 protein: CASSIGQGSNEQFF

clone size: NA
V gene: TRBV7-2
J gene: TRBJ2-3
D gene: NA
CDR3 DNA: TGTGCCAGCAGACCCTATACAGATACGCAGTATTTT
CDR3 protein: CASRPYTDTQYF

clone size: NA
V gene: TRBV30
J gene: TRBJ2-7
D gene: NA
CDR3 DNA: TGTGCCTGGACCGAGGGAGCGGCTCACTCCTACGAGCAGTACTTC
CDR3 protein: CAWTEGAAHSYEQYF

clone size: NA
V gene: TRBV19
J gene: TRBJ2-1
D gene: TRBD2
CDR3 DNA: TGTGCCAGTAGTGGGGGACTAACATCCTACAATGAGCAGTTCTTC
CDR3 protein: CASSGGLTSYNEQFF

clone size: NA
V gene: TRBV1
J gene: TRBJ1-2
D gene: NA
CDR3 DNA: TGCACCAGCAGCCTCACAACTGAGGTGGTAGCTAACTATGGCTACACCTTC
CDR3 protein: CTSSLTTEVVANYGYTF

clone size: NA
V gene: TRBV6-6
J gene: TRBJ2-7
D gene: TRBD2
CDR3 DNA: TGTGCCAGCAGGCCCGGGACTAGCGGGGGTCAGCAGTACTTC
CDR3 protein: CASRPGTSGGQQYF

clone size: once
V gene: TRBV7-2
J gene: TRBJ2-3
D gene: NA
CDR3 DNA: TGTGCCAGCAGCCAGAGCGGGCTCACAGATACGCAGTATTTT
CDR3 protein: CASSQSGLTDTQYF

clone size: NA
V gene: TRBV4-1
J gene: TRBJ1-2
D gene: NA
CDR3 DNA: TGCGCCAGCAGCCAAGGGCGGTCCACCCAAGACTATGGCTACACCTTC
CDR3 protein: CASSQGRSTQDYGYTF

clone size: NA
V gene: TRBV19
J gene: TRBJ1-1
D gene: NA
CDR3 DNA: TGTGCCAGTCACGACAGAACCAACACTGAAGCTTTCTTT
CDR3 protein: CASHDRTNTEAFF

clone size: NA
V gene: TRBV7-7
J gene: TRBJ2-3
D gene: TRBD2
CDR3 DNA: TGTGCTAGCAGCCCCCGGAGTGGAGCGGGGGGGACCCATACGCAGTATTTT
CDR3 protein: CASSPRSGAGGTHTQYF

clone size: NA
V gene: TRBV6-1
J gene: TRBJ2-7
D gene: TRBD1
CDR3 DNA: TGTGCCAGCAGTGAAGGGGGGACAGCAACCTACGAGCAGTACTTC
CDR3 protein: CASSEGGTATYEQYF

clone size: NA
V gene: TRBV6-1
J gene: TRBJ2-2
D gene: TRBD2
CDR3 DNA: TGTGCCAGCAATCCGGGACTAGCGAACACCGGGGAGCTGTTTTTT
CDR3 protein: CASNPGLANTGELFF

clone size: few
V gene: TRBV18
J gene: TRBJ1-6
D gene: TRBD1
CDR3 DNA: TGTGCCAGCTCACCCTCGACAGGGGGCGGCTATAATTCACCCCTCCACTTT
CDR3 protein: CASSPSTGGGYNSPLHF

clone size: NA
V gene: TRBV6-5
J gene: TRBJ1-5
D gene: NA
CDR3 DNA: TGTGCCAGCAGAATCGGGGGAGGGAATCAGCCCCAGCATTTT
CDR3 protein: CASRIGGGNQPQHF

clone size: NA
V gene: TRBV19
J gene: TRBJ1-5
D gene: TRBD1
CDR3 DNA: TGTGCCAGTAGTATAGATCCAGGGGGTAAGCCCCAGCATTTT
CDR3 protein: CASSIDPGGKPQHF

clone size: NA
V gene: TRBV27
J gene: TRBJ1-2
D gene: NA
CDR3 DNA: TGTGCCAGCAGTTATAAGGGGAATGGCTACACCTTC
CDR3 protein: CASSYKGNGYTF